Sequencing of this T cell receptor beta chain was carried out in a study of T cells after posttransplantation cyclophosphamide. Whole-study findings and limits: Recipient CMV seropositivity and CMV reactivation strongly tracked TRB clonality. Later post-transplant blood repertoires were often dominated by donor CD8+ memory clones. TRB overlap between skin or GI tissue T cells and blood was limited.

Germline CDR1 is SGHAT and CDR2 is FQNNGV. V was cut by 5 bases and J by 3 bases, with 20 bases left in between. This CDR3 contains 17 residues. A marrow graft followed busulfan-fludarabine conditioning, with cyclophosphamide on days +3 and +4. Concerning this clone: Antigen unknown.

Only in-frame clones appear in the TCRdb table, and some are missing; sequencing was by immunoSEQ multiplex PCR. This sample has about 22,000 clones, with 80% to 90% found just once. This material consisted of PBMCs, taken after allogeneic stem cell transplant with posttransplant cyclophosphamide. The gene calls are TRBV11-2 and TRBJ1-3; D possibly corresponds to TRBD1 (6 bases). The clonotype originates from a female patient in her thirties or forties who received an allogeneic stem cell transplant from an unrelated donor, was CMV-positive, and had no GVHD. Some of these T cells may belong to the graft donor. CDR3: CASSDRGRGVGGNTIYF. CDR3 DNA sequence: TGTGCCAGCAGCGACCGGGGCAGGGGAGTAGGTGGAAACACCATATATTTT.